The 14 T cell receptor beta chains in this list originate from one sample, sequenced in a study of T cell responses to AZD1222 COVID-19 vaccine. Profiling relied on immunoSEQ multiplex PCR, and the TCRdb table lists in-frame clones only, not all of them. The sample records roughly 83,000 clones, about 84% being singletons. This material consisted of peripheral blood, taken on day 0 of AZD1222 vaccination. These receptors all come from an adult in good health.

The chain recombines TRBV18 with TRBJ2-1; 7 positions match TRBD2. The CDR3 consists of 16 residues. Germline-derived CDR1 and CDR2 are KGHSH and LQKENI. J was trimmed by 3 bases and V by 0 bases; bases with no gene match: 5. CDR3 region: CASSPPQRGIYNEQFF. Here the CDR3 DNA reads TGTGCCAGCTCACCACCACAGCGGGGAATCTACAATGAGCAGTTCTTC.

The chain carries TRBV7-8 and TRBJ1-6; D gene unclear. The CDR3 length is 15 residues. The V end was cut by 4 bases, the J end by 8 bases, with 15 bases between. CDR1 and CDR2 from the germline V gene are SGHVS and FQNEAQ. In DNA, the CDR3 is TGTGCCAGCAGCTCGCGACTGGGGAGTGATTCACCCCTCCACTTT. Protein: CASSSRLGSDSPLHF.

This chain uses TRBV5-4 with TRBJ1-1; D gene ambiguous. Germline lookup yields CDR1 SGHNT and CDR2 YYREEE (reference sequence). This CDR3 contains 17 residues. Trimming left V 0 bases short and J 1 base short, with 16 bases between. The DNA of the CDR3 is TGTGCCAGCAGCTTGGCCGCGGGGTCAAGACAGAACACTGAAGCTTTCTTT. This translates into CASSLAAGSRQNTEAFF.

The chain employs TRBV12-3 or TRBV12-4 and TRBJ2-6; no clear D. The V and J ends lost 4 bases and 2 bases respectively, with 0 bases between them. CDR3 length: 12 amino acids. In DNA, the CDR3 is TGTGCCAGCAGTTCTGGGGCCAACGTCCTGACTTTC. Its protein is CASSSGANVLTF.

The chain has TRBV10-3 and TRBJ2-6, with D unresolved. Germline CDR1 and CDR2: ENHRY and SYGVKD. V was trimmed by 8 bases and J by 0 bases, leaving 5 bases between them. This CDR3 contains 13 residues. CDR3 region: CAIQSSGANVLTF. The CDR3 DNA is TGTGCCATCCAGAGCTCTGGGGCCAACGTCCTGACTTTC.

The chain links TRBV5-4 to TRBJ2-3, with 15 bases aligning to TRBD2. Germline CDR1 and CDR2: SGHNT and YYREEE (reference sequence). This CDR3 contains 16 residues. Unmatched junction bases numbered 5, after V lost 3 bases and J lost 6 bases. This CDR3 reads CASSSGLAGGPDTQYF. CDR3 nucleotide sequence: TGTGCCAGCAGCTCTGGACTAGCGGGAGGGCCGGATACGCAGTATTTT.

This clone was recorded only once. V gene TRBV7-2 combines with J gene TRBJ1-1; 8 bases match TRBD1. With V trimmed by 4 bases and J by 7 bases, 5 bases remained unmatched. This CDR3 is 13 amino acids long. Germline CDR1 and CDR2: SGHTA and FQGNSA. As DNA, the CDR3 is TGTGCCAGCAGCTCGCGACAGGGGAGTGAAGCTTTCTTT. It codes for CASSSRQGSEAFF.

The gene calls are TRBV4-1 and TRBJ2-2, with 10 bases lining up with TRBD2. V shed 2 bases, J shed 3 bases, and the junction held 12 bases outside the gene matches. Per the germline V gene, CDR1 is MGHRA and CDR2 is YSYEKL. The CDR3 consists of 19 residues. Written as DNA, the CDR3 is TGCGCCAGCAGCCAATATCCTCCTTTCGGACTAGCGGACACCGGGGAGCTGTTTTTT. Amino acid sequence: CASSQYPPFGLADTGELFF.

CDR3 nucleotides: TGTGCCAGCTCCTCAGGGGCTGCGGACACCGGGGAGCTGTTTTTT. Its protein is CASSSGAADTGELFF. The V call is TRBV18, the J call TRBJ2-2, with a tentative D call TRBD1 (6 bases). The germline V gene encodes CDR1 KGHSH and CDR2 LQKENI. V was cut by 6 bases and J by 3 bases, with 14 bases left in between. This CDR3 region has 15 residues.

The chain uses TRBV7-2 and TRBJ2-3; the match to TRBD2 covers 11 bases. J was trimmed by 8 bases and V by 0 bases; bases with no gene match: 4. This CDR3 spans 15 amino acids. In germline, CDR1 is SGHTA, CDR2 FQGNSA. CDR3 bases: TGTGCCAGCAGCTTAGCGACTCTAGCGGGAGGTACGCAGTATTTT. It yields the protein CASSLATLAGGTQYF.

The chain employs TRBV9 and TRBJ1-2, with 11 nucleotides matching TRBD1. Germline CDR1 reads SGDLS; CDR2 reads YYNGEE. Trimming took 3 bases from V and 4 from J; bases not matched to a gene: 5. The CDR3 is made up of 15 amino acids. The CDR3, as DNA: TGTGCCAGCAGCGGGGGACAGGGGGTCGGCTATGGCTACACCTTC. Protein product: CASSGGQGVGYGYTF.

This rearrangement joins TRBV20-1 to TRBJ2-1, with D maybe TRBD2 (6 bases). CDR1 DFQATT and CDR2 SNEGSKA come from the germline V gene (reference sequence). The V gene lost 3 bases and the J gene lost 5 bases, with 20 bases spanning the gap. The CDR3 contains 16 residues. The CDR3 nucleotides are TGCAGTGCTAGTGGATCGGGGGAGGCTACGGACAATGAGCAGTTCTTC. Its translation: CSASGSGEATDNEQFF.

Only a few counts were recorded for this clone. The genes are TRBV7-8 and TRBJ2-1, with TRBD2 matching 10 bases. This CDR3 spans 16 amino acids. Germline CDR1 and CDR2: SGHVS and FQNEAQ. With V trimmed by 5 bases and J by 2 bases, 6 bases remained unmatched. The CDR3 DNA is TGTGCCAGCAGCCCCAATAGCGGGGGGACCTACAATGAGCAGTTCTTC. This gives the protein CASSPNSGGTYNEQFF. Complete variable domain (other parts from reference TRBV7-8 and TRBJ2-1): GAGVSQSPRYKVAKRGQDVALRCDPISGHVSLFWYQQALGQGPEFLTYFQNEAQLDKSGLPSDRFFAERPEGSVSTLKIQRTQQEDSAVYLCASSPNSGGTYNEQFFGPGTRLTVL.

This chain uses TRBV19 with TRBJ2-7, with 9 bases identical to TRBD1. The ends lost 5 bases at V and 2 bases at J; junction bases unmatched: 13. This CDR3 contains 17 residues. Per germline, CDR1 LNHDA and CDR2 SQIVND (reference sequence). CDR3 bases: TGTGCCAGTAGTTTTGGCACAGGGGGCCTACTAACCTACGAGCAGTACTTC. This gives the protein CASSFGTGGLLTYEQYF. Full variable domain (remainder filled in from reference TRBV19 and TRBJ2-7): DGGITQSPKYLFRKEGQNVTLSCEQNLNHDAMYWYRQDPGQGLRLIYYSQIVNDFQKGDIAEGYSVSREKKESFPLTVTSAQKNPTAFYLCASSFGTGGLLTYEQYFGPGTRLTVT.